The 7 T cell receptor beta chains given below trace back to one sample, sequenced in a study of blood T cell repertoires in COVID-19. Profiling relied on immunoSEQ multiplex PCR, and the TCRdb table lists in-frame clones only, not all of them. In the table there are 80,000 to 100,000 clones, 80% of which are singletons. The sample taken for sequencing was peripheral blood. The receptors here all came from a human donor in a cohort sampled during active COVID-19.

The V and J genes are TRBV28 and TRBJ2-7; weak D call: TRBD2 (6 bases). Between the trimmed V and J ends, which lost 5 bases and 12 bases, there was a span of 14 bases. The CDR3 is made up of 11 amino acids. The germline gives CDR1 MDHEN, CDR2 SYDVKM. The CDR3 loop is CASSAGLQGYF. The CDR3 DNA reads as TGTGCCAGCAGTGCGGGACTCCAGGGGTACTTC.

CDR3 sequence (DNA): TGTGCCACCCAGCAGGGCATGAACACTGAAGCTTTCTTT. Translating it yields CATQQGMNTEAFF. J is TRBJ1-1 and V is TRBV2; maybe TRBD1 (5 bases). The ends were cut back, 10 bases at V and 0 bases at J, with 12 bases in the middle. The CDR3 is 13 amino acids. Germline lookup yields CDR1 SNHLY and CDR2 FYNNEI.

The CDR3 here is CASSPQTGFNNSPLHF. CDR3 coding DNA: TGCGCCAGCAGCCCTCAGACAGGGTTCAATAATTCACCCCTCCACTTT. The chain combines TRBV5-1 with TRBJ1-6; 7 bases align to TRBD1. Per germline, CDR1 SGHRS and CDR2 YFSETQ. The CDR3 is 16 residues long. V was pared by 4 bases and J by 5 bases, with 9 bases of the junction left unmatched.

The chain carries TRBV27 and TRBJ1-6, with 9 positions matching TRBD1. J was trimmed by 6 bases and V by 8 bases; bases with no gene match: 14. CDR3 length: 17 amino acids. Germline V gene sequence: CDR1 MNHEY, CDR2 SMNVEV (reference sequence). The CDR3 DNA is TGTGCCAGCGGAGGCTGGAAACAGGGGGCGGTTAATTCACCCCTCCACTTT. It translates to CASGGWKQGAVNSPLHF.

This clone was counted a few times. CDR3 residues: CASSRGNSGANVLTF. The CDR3 DNA sequence: TGTGCCAGCAGTCGCGGGAACTCTGGGGCCAACGTCCTGACTTTC. This chain uses TRBV2 with TRBJ2-6, with D possibly TRBD2 on 6 matching bases. V shed 5 bases and J shed 0 bases, with 8 bases lying between them. The CDR3 has 15 amino acids. In germline, CDR1 is SNHLY, CDR2 FYNNEI.

The chain couples TRBV29-1 to TRBJ1-1, with D unresolved. Trimming took off 7 bases at V and 8 bases at J, with 11 bases between the two ends. CDR1 is SQVTM, CDR2 ANQGSEA, per germline. The length of the CDR3 is 10 residues. CDR3 bases: TGCAGCGCAGGTGACGGGGAAGCTTTCTTT. The encoded protein is CSAGDGEAFF.

CDR3 coding DNA: TGCGCCAGCAGCCAAGATCGAGGCAGGGCTGAGAATCAGCCCCAGCATTTT. Translating gives CASSQDRGRAENQPQHF. The chain uses TRBV4-1 and TRBJ1-5; maybe TRBD1 (5 bases). The CDR3 runs to 17 residues. Trimming stripped 0 bases from V and 4 bases from J, with 16 bases between. Germline V lookup: CDR1 MGHRA, CDR2 YSYEKL.